This TCR beta chain is drawn from a study of identical twins. Template switching added a universal primer site; cDNA carried unique molecular identifiers. A single record per CDR3 protein comes from TCRdb applying MiXCR to the 5' RACE reads. Altogether 450,000 to 650,000 distinct CDR3 sequences are present, 7.5% to 10% being singletons, with the ten largest covering more than 2.5%. There are a few counts of this clonotype. The CDR3 has 17 amino acids. Germline CDR1 LNHNV, CDR2 YYDKDF (reference sequence). Trimming removed 0 bases from V and 3 bases from J, with 16 bases in between. This sample was shared with a second study, whose subject was yellow fever vaccine responses in identical twins. That investigation notes: Twins reportedly showed a vaccine T cell response that seemed partly convergent and partly personalized.

The rearrangement uses TRBV15 and TRBJ2-3; the D gene is possibly TRBD2 (6 bases). This receptor was taken from a young woman in good health. The sample consisted of PBMCs. The CDR3 bases are TGTGCCACCAGCAGAGATAGACCGGGGGTGGAGACAGATACGCAGTATTTT. Its translation is CATSRDRPGVETDTQYF.